This T cell receptor (beta chain) was sequenced during a study of blood T cell repertoires in COVID-19. Across the study: From T cells, B-cell-depleted T cells, or PBMCs came the material, which was cDNA or gDNA.

Followed longitudinally, the Seattle patients had been enrolled during active infection. Authors' data handling: Using reference gene primer amplification, nucleated cell counts were estimated. Generated by immunoSEQ multiplex PCR, the TCRdb table keeps only in-frame clones and is missing some. The DNA was the basis for D and trimming; V, J and clone size are from that table. The sample lists over 250,000 clones; 80% to 90% were seen once. The CDR3 is 11 amino acids. Germline V CDR1 and CDR2: SQVTM, ANQGSEA. Trimming stripped 7 bases from V and 4 bases from J, with 10 bases between. This receptor was obtained from a woman in her seventies with COVID-19, enrolled during active disease. This chain joins TRBV29-1 and TRBJ1-1; tentatively, D is TRBD1 (5 bases). Sequenced input: peripheral blood. The CDR3 DNA follows: TGCAGCGGGAAGACAGCCACTGAAGCTTTCTTT. Amino acid sequence: CSGKTATEAFF.